One and the same sample provided the 27 T cell receptor beta chains below, sequenced in a study of T cells in Graves' hyperthyroidism and ophthalmopathy. TCR beta CDR3 regions were amplified from RNA transcripts. First-round RT-PCR targeting the TCR CDR3 was performed with the HTBI primer set. TCRdb reprocessed the multiplex PCR reads with MiXCR, giving one entry per CDR3 protein. The table includes under 400,000 distinct CDR3 sequences, roughly 15% detected once. Sequenced sample: blood. Receptors were obtained from an older woman with Graves' ophthalmopathy.

In its sample, this clonotype was seen many times. The gene calls are TRBV29-1 and TRBJ2-7; 7 bases line up with TRBD1. V dropped 4 bases and J dropped 2; count of bases not matched to a gene: 8. The germline V gene encodes CDR1 SQVTM and CDR2 ANQGSEA. The CDR3 contains 14 residues. The DNA of the CDR3 is TGCAGCGTTGCGGGAACCGGGACAGCCTACGAGCAGTACTTC. Amino acid sequence: CSVAGTGTAYEQYF.

The V and J genes are TRBV6-1 and TRBJ2-1, with TRBD2 identical over 9 bases. Germline values: CDR1 MNHNS, CDR2 SASEGT. The junction had 12 bases not matched to a gene; V was cut back by 6 bases and J by 3 bases. The CDR3 contains 17 residues. The DNA of the CDR3 is TGTGCCAGCAGCTCCCGCGGGTCTAGCGGGAACTACAATGAGCAGTTCTTC. It is translated as CASSSRGSSGNYNEQFF.

The J gene is TRBJ2-3, the V gene TRBV6-1; 7 nucleotides match TRBD2. The CDR3 is 15 amino acids. The V and J ends lost 6 bases and 3 bases, in that order; junction bases with no gene match: 9. Per germline, CDR1 MNHNS and CDR2 SASEGT. CDR3 DNA: TGTGCCAGCAGACGGGGGAGGGCCGGTACAGATACGCAGTATTTT. This codes for CASRRGRAGTDTQYF.

This clonotype showed up many times. The CDR3 DNA sequence: TGTGCCACCAGTGATACGGGACAGGGGTCCACCGGGGAGCTGTTTTTT. Translating it yields CATSDTGQGSTGELFF. This chain links TRBV24-1 with TRBJ2-2; TRBD1 matches 10 bases. V dropped 3 bases and J dropped 4; count of bases not matched to a gene: 4. The CDR3 totals 16 residues. Looked up from germline, CDR1 is KGHDR and CDR2 is SFDVKD.

Ten or more counts support this clonotype. The chain is built from TRBV27 and TRBJ2-7; D uncertain. Germline loops: CDR1 MNHEY, CDR2 SMNVEV (reference sequence). The CDR3 loop spans 10 amino acids. V was clipped by 7 bases and J by 2 bases, with 3 bases between them. For the CDR3, the DNA is TGTGCCAGCAAGCCCTACGAGCAGTACTTC. Translating gives CASKPYEQYF.

At least ten counts were recorded for this clonotype. V is TRBV6-1 and J is TRBJ2-5; 11 bases are a match to TRBD2. Germline CDR1 is MNHNS and CDR2 is SASEGT. CDR3 length: 14 residues. V gave up 7 bases and J gave up 5 bases; unmatched junction bases: 6. DNA of the CDR3: TGTGCCAGCAAAGTAGCGGGAGGGCGGGAGACCCAGTACTTC. Amino acids: CASKVAGGRETQYF.

The CDR3 nucleotides are TGTGCCACCAGTGCCCAGGGACGGACAAACTACAATGAGCAGTTCTTC. It codes for CATSAQGRTNYNEQFF. The rearrangement links TRBV24-1 to TRBJ2-1, with D possibly called TRBD1 or TRBD2 (5 bases each). This CDR3 comprises 16 residues. Germline loops: CDR1 KGHDR, CDR2 SFDVKD. Trimming pared 5 bases from V and 3 bases from J, leaving 16 bases between.

This chain uses TRBV2 with TRBJ2-1; a possible D gene is TRBD2 (5 bases). The CDR3 extends over 16 amino acids. Germline values: CDR1 SNHLY, CDR2 FYNNEI. V dropped 3 bases and J dropped 5 bases, with 17 bases sitting between them. CDR3 sequence: CASSERRTQSHNEQFF. The CDR3 nucleotides are TGTGCCAGCAGTGAGAGGAGGACCCAGTCCCACAATGAGCAGTTCTTC.

This clonotype was observed a single time. The junction and the germline gene differ at one end; a read error may be behind it. The gene calls are TRBV2 and TRBJ2-3, with D tentatively TRBD1 (5 bases). The CDR3 spans 14 residues. The germline CDR1 and CDR2 sequences are SNHLY and FYNNEI. Written as DNA, the CDR3 is TGTACCAGCAGTCCTCAGGGTTCCCCAGATACGCGGTATTTT. As protein: CTSSPQGSPDTRYF.

The table lists this clonotype with many counts. The V gene is TRBV7-8, the J gene TRBJ2-7; 10 bases fit TRBD2. This CDR3 is 14 amino acids long. With 5 bases clipped from V and 2 bases from J, the junction kept 3 bases outside the gene matches. Per germline, CDR1 SGHVS and CDR2 FQNEAQ. The CDR3 protein is CASSTSGRAYEQYF. CDR3 DNA: TGTGCCAGCAGCACAAGCGGGAGGGCCTACGAGCAGTACTTC.

The sample holds a few counts of this clonotype. The chain uses TRBV4-1 and TRBJ2-2; no firm D call. This CDR3 comprises 15 residues. Germline lookup yields CDR1 MGHRA and CDR2 YSYEKL. V gave up 0 bases and J gave up 2 bases, with 7 bases separating them. The CDR3 DNA sequence: TGCGCCAGCAGCCAAGATAACCTTAACACCGGGGAGCTGTTTTTT. Its translation is CASSQDNLNTGELFF.

Ten or more counts support this clonotype. The rearrangement joins TRBV30 to TRBJ2-5; TRBD1 agrees at 11 bases. Germline CDR1 GTSNPN, CDR2 SVGIG (reference sequence). The CDR3 is 15 amino acids. J gave up 2 bases and V 4 bases, and 6 bases lay outside the gene matches. This CDR3 is CAWIYRDRGQETQYF. The CDR3 nucleotides are TGTGCCTGGATCTACCGGGACAGGGGGCAAGAGACCCAGTACTTC.

This clonotype was picked up many times. This sequence joins TRBV28 and TRBJ2-3, with a possible D match to TRBD2 (6 bases). The V and J ends lost 7 bases and 2 bases respectively, with 19 bases between them. The germline CDR1 and CDR2 sequences are MDHEN and SYDVKM. The CDR3 is made up of 16 amino acids. CDR3 sequence reads: CASTGGKRSPTDTQYF. The CDR3 DNA reads as TGTGCCAGCACTGGGGGGAAGAGGTCACCCACAGATACGCAGTATTTT. The complete variable domain, with remaining parts taken from reference TRBV28 and TRBJ2-3, reads DVKVTQSSRYLVKRTGEKVFLECVQDMDHENMFWYRQDPGLGLRLIYFSYDVKMKEKGDIPEGYSVSREKKERFSLILESASTNQTSMYLCASTGGKRSPTDTQYFGPGTRLTVL.

The chain couples TRBV29-1 to TRBJ2-5; 11 bases align to TRBD2. There are 14 residues in the CDR3. J gave up 2 bases and V 6 bases, and 5 bases lay outside the gene matches. Germline values: CDR1 SQVTM, CDR2 ANQGSEA. This CDR3 reads CSVATSGNQETQYF. In nucleotides, the CDR3 is TGCAGCGTGGCGACTAGCGGGAATCAAGAGACCCAGTACTTC.

The chain joins TRBV6-2 or TRBV6-3 to TRBJ2-3; 8 nucleotides agree with TRBD1. This CDR3 has 16 amino acids. J was trimmed by 5 bases and V by 7 bases; bases with no gene match: 14. Per germline, CDR1 MNHEY and CDR2 SVGEGT. Here the CDR3 DNA reads TGTGCCAGCACCCCCCACGCCAGGGGGCAAGGAGATACGCAGTATTTT. Amino acid sequence: CASTPHARGQGDTQYF.

The chain is built from TRBV12-3 or TRBV12-4 and TRBJ2-5; TRBD2 matches at 10 bases. V was clipped by 6 bases and J by 1 base; unmatched bases: 5. The CDR3 spans 15 residues. This chain's CDR3 is CASRHGLAVQETQYF. In nucleotides, the CDR3 is TGTGCCAGCAGACACGGACTAGCGGTCCAAGAGACCCAGTACTTC.

In its sample, this clonotype was seen many times. The rearrangement links TRBV5-1 to TRBJ2-7, with 10 bases that match TRBD1. From germline, CDR1 is SGHRS and CDR2 YFSETQ. This CDR3 is built from 15 residues. Trimming cost V 4 bases and J 3 bases; bases outside gene matches: 7. The CDR3 bases are TGCGCCAGCAGCCCCAAGGACAGGGGGAACTACGAGCAGTACTTC. Encoded protein: CASSPKDRGNYEQYF.

This clonotype came up a few times. V gene TRBV20-1 combines with J gene TRBJ1-2; weak D call: TRBD1 (6 bases). Deletions cut 5 bases from V and 4 bases from J, with 17 bases between. The CDR3 length is 14 residues. Germline assignment: CDR1 DFQATT and CDR2 SNEGSKA (reference sequence). The CDR3 coding sequence is TGCAGTGCTCCCCGGGGAGGGGGTCCCTATGGCTACACCTTC. Encoded protein: CSAPRGGGPYGYTF.

J is TRBJ1-6 and V is TRBV11-2; 12 bases agree with TRBD1. The CDR3 is made up of 15 amino acids. The V gene end was trimmed by 5 bases and the J gene end by 7 bases; junction bases not matched to a gene: 3. Germline assignment: CDR1 SGHAT and CDR2 FQNNGV. The CDR3 is CASSRDRGRNSPLHF. The CDR3 bases are TGTGCCAGCAGCAGGGACAGGGGGCGAAATTCACCCCTCCACTTT.

Comments on this clonotype: This sequence may be a read error, since a much larger clone differs from it by one base. The chain carries TRBV12-3 or TRBV12-4 and TRBJ1-1; TRBD1 might be the D (6 bases). CDR3 length equals 14 residues. Trimming left V 7 bases short and J 5 bases short, with 17 bases between. The CDR3 nucleotides read TGTGCCAGCACCCCGGCAGGGGTTGGGACTGAAGCTTTCTTT. Translated, it gives CASTPAGVGTEAFF.

The V gene is TRBV20-1, the J gene TRBJ2-7, with D perhaps matching TRBD1 or TRBD2 (5 bases each). The CDR3 sequence is 13 residues long. Germline V lookup: CDR1 DFQATT, CDR2 SNEGSKA (reference sequence). V lost 4 bases, J lost 2 bases, and 12 bases lay in between. The CDR3 loop is CSATGAETYEQYF. CDR3 nucleotides: TGCAGTGCTACCGGGGCTGAGACCTACGAGCAGTACTTC.

In this sample, this clonotype turned up a few times. The CDR3 region is CASSQEFRKTSYEQYF. The CDR3, as DNA: TGTGCCAGCAGCCAAGAGTTCAGGAAGACGTCCTACGAGCAGTACTTC. The rearrangement links TRBV3-1 to TRBJ2-7; D is unclear. Trimming removed 0 bases from V and 1 base from J, with 13 bases in between. This CDR3 comprises 16 residues. CDR1 is LGHDT and CDR2 is YNNKEL in the germline V gene (reference sequence).

At least ten counts were recorded for this clonotype. The chain uses TRBV7-9 and TRBJ1-2; 7 bases fit TRBD1. Germline-derived CDR1 and CDR2 are SEHNR and FQNEAQ (reference sequence). This CDR3 is built from 13 residues. The V gene end was trimmed by 6 bases and the J gene end by 9 bases; junction bases not matched to a gene: 10. In DNA form, the CDR3 reads TGTGCCAGCAGTGAGGAAGAGACAGGGAGCTACACCTTC. Protein sequence: CASSEEETGSYTF. Drawing the rest from reference TRBV7-9 and TRBJ1-2, the complete variable domain is DTGVSQNPRHKITKRGQNVTFRCDPISEHNRLYWYRQTLGQGPEFLTYFQNEAQLEKSRLLSDRFSAERPKGSFSTLEIQRTEQGDSAMYLCASSEEETGSYTFGSGTRLTVV.

This clonotype was found a few times. This rearrangement joins TRBV19 to TRBJ1-5; TRBD1 aligns across 7 bases. Per the germline V gene, CDR1 is LNHDA and CDR2 is SQIVND (reference sequence). The ends lost 9 bases at V and 5 bases at J; junction bases unmatched: 7. The CDR3 spans 13 residues. The CDR3 coding sequence is TGTGCCAGCGTGGACAGGCAATATCAGCCCCAGCATTTT. This codes for CASVDRQYQPQHF.

The gene calls are TRBV20-1 and TRBJ2-2; 8 nucleotides align to TRBD2. J gave up 0 bases and V 5 bases, and 2 bases lay outside the gene matches. The CDR3 runs to 14 residues. The germline V gene encodes CDR1 DFQATT and CDR2 SNEGSKA (reference sequence). For the CDR3, the DNA is TGCAGTGCTTTTAGCGGGGCGAACACCGGGGAGCTGTTTTTT. It is translated as CSAFSGANTGELFF.

At least ten counts were recorded for this clonotype. The chain employs TRBV3-1 and TRBJ2-5; D unclear. Germline values: CDR1 LGHDT, CDR2 YNNKEL (reference sequence). Trimming shortened V by 4 bases and J by 5 bases, and 8 bases separated the two germline ends. This CDR3 is built from 12 residues. The CDR3 reads CASSPVRETQYF. CDR3 nucleotides: TGTGCCAGCAGCCCAGTCCGCGAGACCCAGTACTTC.

Many counts were recorded for this clonotype. CDR3 bases: TGTGCCAGCAGCGCCTCCGGGACAGGGAAAGAGACCCAGTACTTC. Its translation is CASSASGTGKETQYF. The chain combines TRBV7-3 with TRBJ2-5, with TRBD1 matching 9 bases. The J segment lost 3 bases and the V segment lost 5 bases, leaving 7 bases of the junction unmatched. CDR3 length: 15 residues. Germline lookup yields CDR1 SGHTA and CDR2 FQGTGA.